The clone carrying this T cell receptor (beta chain) was observed a handful of times. TCRdb itself ran the reads through MiXCR, one entry per CDR3 protein. This sample has almost 550,000 distinct CDR3 sequences, with approximately 17% found just once. This sample stems from a study of T cell repertoires in cytomegalovirus infection. The clonotype was recovered from a human donor in good health (CMV status not recorded). Some clones in this sample may be carry-over from other donors' samples. The sequencing input was CD8+ T cells from PBMCs.

The CDR3 is CATSEASGTYNEQFF. CDR3 DNA: TGTGCCACCAGTGAGGCTAGCGGGACCTACAATGAGCAGTTCTTC. The chain recombines TRBV24-1 with TRBJ2-1; 9 bases fit TRBD2. CDR1 KGHDR and CDR2 SFDVKD come from the germline V gene. CDR3 length: 15 amino acids. The J segment lost 2 bases and the V segment lost 4 bases, leaving 2 bases of the junction unmatched.